One and the same sample provided the 5 T cell receptor beta chains below, sequenced in a study of T cell responses to AZD1222 COVID-19 vaccine (dated by TCRdb to about 2021). Explained via the paper, the time point label denotes: about 28 days (+/-7) after the second vaccine dose. Receptor amplification or capture employed the immunoSEQ multiplex PCR assay. In TCRdb, the immuneACCESS table is reduced to in-frame sequences with V and J assigned. These tables do not hold every clone; where another copy was compared, an unresolved V gene accounts for under half, and the others remain unexplained. The sample records 20,000 to 30,000 clones, 88% of which are singletons. Under 3.5% of the sample goes to the ten largest clones. The sample in question was peripheral blood, obtained 28 days after the second AZD1222 dose. These receptors were collected from an adult who received the AZD1222 COVID-19 vaccine.

The rearrangement joins TRBV7-9 to TRBJ2-5; 8 bases match TRBD1. This CDR3 spans 16 amino acids. Germline CDR1 is SEHNR and CDR2 is FQNEAQ (reference sequence). With V trimmed by 0 bases and J by 4 bases, 7 bases remained unmatched. CDR3 region: CASSLASQGARETQYF. The CDR3 nucleotides read TGTGCCAGCAGCTTAGCATCCCAGGGGGCCCGAGAGACCCAGTACTTC.

The rearrangement links TRBV14 to TRBJ2-3, with D unresolved. Trimming removed 4 bases at V and 2 bases at J, with 13 bases between. This CDR3 is built from 15 residues. Germline CDR1 SGHDN, CDR2 FVKESK. The CDR3 bases are TGTGCCAGCAGCCGAGGAACTGGAGTCACAGATACGCAGTATTTT. Amino acid sequence: CASSRGTGVTDTQYF. The entire variable domain, with the rest obtained from reference TRBV14 and TRBJ2-3, is as follows: EAGVTQFPSHSVIEKGQTVTLRCDPISGHDNLYWYRRVMGKEIKFLLHFVKESKQDESGMPNNRFLAERTGGTYSTLKVQPAELEDSGVYFCASSRGTGVTDTQYFGPGTRLTVL.

Only a few counts were recorded for this clone. The chain couples TRBV7-8 to TRBJ1-1, with D possibly matching TRBD1 (6 bases). CDR3 length: 14 amino acids. V lost 5 bases and J 0 bases, leaving 10 bases between the germline ends. Germline CDR1 SGHVS, CDR2 FQNEAQ. The CDR3 nucleotides are TGTGCCAGCAGCACAAACAGGGTGAACACTGAAGCTTTCTTT. It encodes CASSTNRVNTEAFF.

The rearrangement joins TRBV5-4 to TRBJ1-2; perhaps TRBD1 as D (6 bases). V was pared by 4 bases and J by 2 bases, with 9 bases between. There are 13 residues in the CDR3. Per the germline V gene, CDR1 is SGHNT and CDR2 is YYREEE (reference sequence). Here the CDR3 reads CASSAGQNYGYTF. Written as DNA, the CDR3 is TGTGCCAGCAGCGCCGGACAGAACTATGGCTACACCTTC.

This chain uses TRBV6-5 with TRBJ2-7, with 10 bases matching TRBD1. Germline CDR1 MNHEY, CDR2 SVGAGI. The CDR3 is made up of 15 amino acids. With 0 bases clipped from V and 4 bases from J, the junction kept 3 bases outside the gene matches. The CDR3 is CASSYSGTGVYEQYF. The CDR3 DNA sequence: TGTGCCAGCAGTTACTCAGGGACAGGGGTATACGAGCAGTACTTC.